This is a list of T cell receptor beta chains from one sample in a study of blood T cell repertoires in COVID-19. Assay used: immunoSEQ multiplex PCR; TCRdb lists only in-frame clones, some missing. The profile shows 40,000 to 50,000 clones, about nine tenths of them singletons. Specimen: peripheral blood. These receptors came from a human donor in a cohort sampled during active COVID-19. Both conserved end residues are part of each CDR3. The D gene is left open where the match is weak. Size is omitted from some rows. Given values are once, few, many or a class for expanded clones.

j_call clone_size d_call v_call cdr3_nt cdr3_aa
TRBJ2-7 once - TRBV6-2/TRBV6-3 TGTGCCAGCAGTTACGGACAAATCAAGGCCTACGAGCAGTACTTC CASSYGQIKAYEQYF
TRBJ1-1 - - TRBV3-1/TRBV3-2 TGTGCCAGCAGCGGAGGTGGGGAGTACACTGAAGCTTTCTTT CASSGGGEYTEAFF
TRBJ1-6 - TRBD1 TRBV10-3 TGTGCCATCAGTGATACAGGGGGTCCCAATTCACCCCTCCACTTT CAISDTGGPNSPLHF
TRBJ2-3 - - TRBV6-2/TRBV6-3 TGTGCCAGCAGTTACTCCAGGGACACAGATACGCAGTATTTT CASSYSRDTDTQYF
TRBJ1-2 once - TRBV5-6 TGTGCCAGCAGCTTGGATCGCAGGCCGCTTGGCTACACCTTC CASSLDRRPLGYTF
TRBJ2-4 - - TRBV9 TGTGCCAGGGCCTCCCGGGGCAAAAACATTCAGTACTTC CARASRGKNIQYF
TRBJ1-5 - - TRBV10-3 TGTGCCATCAGTGAGTCGTCAGGGGCTGGCTTTCACGGCAATCAGCCCCAGCATTTT CAISESSGAGFHGNQPQHF
TRBJ1-2 - - TRBV10-3 TGTGCCATCAGCCTTAACAGGGATGGCTACACCTTC CAISLNRDGYTF
TRBJ2-7 - TRBD2 TRBV5-4 TGTGCCAGCAGCTTGATTTCGGGGGGGCCCCCCTACGAGCAGTACTTC CASSLISGGPPYEQYF
TRBJ2-5 - TRBD2 TRBV3-1/TRBV3-2 TGTGCCAGCACCCAGACGGGGGGCCAAGAGACCCAGTACTTC CASTQTGGQETQYF
TRBJ1-2 - - TRBV18 TGTGCCAGCTCACTGGGGGACGGACAGTATGGCTACACCTTC CASSLGDGQYGYTF
TRBJ2-3 - TRBD2 TRBV6-5 TGTGCCAGCAGTTACTCGACTAGCTCAGATACGCAGTATTTT CASSYSTSSDTQYF
TRBJ2-7 medium-sized - TRBV19 TGTGCCAGTAGTATACCGGGATCCCTCCATGAGCAGTACTTC CASSIPGSLHEQYF
TRBJ2-3 - - TRBV29-1 TGCAGCGTTACGACAGCCTCCAGGACGCAGTATTTT CSVTTASRTQYF
TRBJ2-7 - - TRBV18 TGTGCCAGCTCTCTCGCGGACGAGCAGTACTTC CASSLADEQYF
TRBJ2-3 once TRBD2 TRBV5-1 TGCGCCAGCAGCCTGGGACTAGCGGCAAGCACAGATACGCAGTATTTT CASSLGLAASTDTQYF
TRBJ2-5 - TRBD2 TRBV5-1 TGCGCCAGCAGCTCTGGTTCCCTAGCGGGAGATAGGTTGGAGACCCAGTACTTC CASSSGSLAGDRLETQYF
TRBJ2-5 - - TRBV5-1 TGCGCCAGCAGCTTGGAAGGCGGGCAAGAGACCCAGTACTTC CASSLEGGQETQYF
TRBJ1-2 - TRBD1 TRBV5-4 TGTGCCAGCAGCTTCCGGGACAGGGGAGGCTATGGCTACACCTTC CASSFRDRGGYGYTF
TRBJ1-2 - - TRBV27 TGTGCCAGCAGTTTATTAGGTGTTGGAGGGTATGGCTACACCTTC CASSLLGVGGYGYTF
TRBJ1-6 few - TRBV6-6 TGTGCCAGCGGACAGCCCGAGGGGCATTCACCCCTCCACTTT CASGQPEGHSPLHF
TRBJ1-2 few TRBD1 TRBV14 TGTGCCAGCAGCCCCCTTCGGACAGGGGAATATGGCTACACCTTC CASSPLRTGEYGYTF
TRBJ2-3 - TRBD1 TRBV5-1 TGCGCCAGCAGCTCCGGGACAGGCACAGATACGCAGTATTTT CASSSGTGTDTQYF
TRBJ2-7 - - TRBV3-1/TRBV3-2 TGTGCCAGCAGCCAAGCGGGACATCCTTTCTACGAGCAGTACTTC CASSQAGHPFYEQYF
TRBJ1-5 - - TRBV18 TGTGCCAGCTCACCGGTCCCCCTATCAGGGCACAATCAGCCCCAGCATTTT CASSPVPLSGHNQPQHF
TRBJ2-3 - TRBD2 TRBV4-3 TGCGCCAGCAGCCAGATTCCGGGACTAGCTTCAGATACGCAGTATTTT CASSQIPGLASDTQYF
TRBJ2-1 - - TRBV30 TGTGCCTGGAGTGTACTAGAGGCCAGGGGTGAGCAGTTCTTC CAWSVLEARGEQFF
TRBJ1-5 - TRBD1 TRBV11-2 TGTGCCAGCAGCTTGGACAGGGATGATCAGCCCCAGCATTTT CASSLDRDDQPQHF
TRBJ2-7 - - TRBV19 TGTGCCAGTAGTACAACAGGTGGAGTAGACGAGCAGTACTTC CASSTTGGVDEQYF
TRBJ1-6 once - TRBV5-1 TGCGCCAGCAGGGGCGGAACAGCGGAGGATTCACCCCTCCACTTT CASRGGTAEDSPLHF
TRBJ2-1 - - TRBV7-8 TGTGCCAGCAGCCCCCCCTTGCGGGGTCGGGTCAAAGAGCAGTTCTTC CASSPPLRGRVKEQFF
TRBJ2-2 - - TRBV7-8 TGTGCCAGCAGCCCGAAAGGGGTCGGGGAGCTGTTTTTT CASSPKGVGELFF
TRBJ2-7 few TRBD1 TRBV19 TGTGCCAGTAGTATAGACCCTCGGGGGACAGGGATCTCCTACGAGCAGTACTTC CASSIDPRGTGISYEQYF
TRBJ2-7 - TRBD1 TRBV7-6 TGTGCCAGCAGCCCGCTTCAGGGGACAGGGGCCTACGAGCAGTACTTC CASSPLQGTGAYEQYF
TRBJ2-2 once - TRBV6-2/TRBV6-3 TGTGCCAGCAGTTATGTGCGCCAGGGGATGAACACCGGGGAGCTGTTTTTT CASSYVRQGMNTGELFF
TRBJ1-2 - - TRBV9 TGTGCCAGCAGCGTAGAACTGAACTATGGCTACACCTTC CASSVELNYGYTF
TRBJ1-4 - - TRBV21-1 TGTGCCAGCAGCACCCGACAGGACCCCCAGAATGAAAAACTGTTTTTT CASSTRQDPQNEKLFF
TRBJ1-5 - - TRBV19 TGTGCCACCACTAACAGGGAGTTTAATCAGCCCCAGCATTTT CATTNREFNQPQHF
TRBJ1-2 - - TRBV14 TGTGCCAGCAGCAGCGGTTTGGACTATGGCTACACCTTC CASSSGLDYGYTF
TRBJ1-1 - TRBD1 TRBV5-1 TGCGCCAGCAGCGGGGGACAGGGGGCGTGGGACACTGAAGCTTTCTTT CASSGGQGAWDTEAFF
TRBJ2-1 - TRBD1 TRBV11-3 TGTGCCAGCAGCCCAGACAGGGGAAACAATGAGCAGTTCTTC CASSPDRGNNEQFF
TRBJ2-1 - - TRBV25-1 TGTGCCAGCAGTGAATCCCAGGCAGGGGATTCAATGCGGCAGTTCTTC CASSESQAGDSMRQFF
TRBJ2-7 - TRBD2 TRBV18 TGTGCCAGCTCACCATCTCGGGGGGGCGTCTACGAGCAGTACTTC CASSPSRGGVYEQYF
TRBJ1-1 - - TRBV2 TGTGCCAGCCGGCGGGGAACGAACACTGAAGCTTTCTTT CASRRGTNTEAFF
TRBJ2-1 - TRBD1 TRBV24-1 TGTGCCACCAGTGAACGTGAGGGGGCAAAAAATGAGCAGTTCTTC CATSEREGAKNEQFF
TRBJ2-7 - TRBD1 TRBV4-1 TGCGCCAGCAGCCGCACCGGGACAGGGGTCTACGAGCAGTACTTC CASSRTGTGVYEQYF
TRBJ1-6 - - TRBV7-2 TGTGCCAGCAGCTTAAACGCGGGGGGGGGCTCACCCCTCCACTTT CASSLNAGGGSPLHF
TRBJ1-5 - TRBD1 TRBV19 TGTGCCAGTAGTCAGGGGGATCAGCCCCAGCATTTT CASSQGDQPQHF